These 21 T cell receptor beta chains were all obtained from the same sample, sequenced in a study of T cell repertoires in cytomegalovirus infection. From the reads, TCRdb called clonotypes with MiXCR, one entry per CDR3 protein. The sample has roughly 860,000 distinct CDR3 sequences; approximately 30% are singletons. Which antigens these TCRs recognize remains unknown. The sequences come from cultured CD8+ T cells from PBMCs, collected from culture after CMV antigen stimulation. These receptors all stem from a human donor in good health (CMV status not recorded). Some clones in this sample may be carry-over from other donors' samples.

This sequence joins TRBV10-3 and TRBJ2-3; no reliable D call. This CDR3 has 13 residues. V was clipped by 2 bases and J by 4 bases, with 7 bases between them. Germline CDR1 is ENHRY and CDR2 is SYGVKD. The CDR3 DNA is TGTGCCATCAGTGAGAGCTCGGCAGATACGCAGTATTTT. As protein: CAISESSADTQYF.

This clonotype has more than one count but fewer than ten. This chain uses TRBV5-1 with TRBJ1-2, with TRBD1 identical over 9 bases. CDR3 length equals 15 residues. V trimming: 1 base; J trimming: 3 bases; junction bases outside the gene matches: 4. Germline V gene sequence: CDR1 SGHRS, CDR2 YFSETQ. The CDR3, as DNA: TGCGCCAGCAGCTTGAGGGGACAGGGCGACTATGGCTACACCTTC. Its translation is CASSLRGQGDYGYTF.

The V and J genes are TRBV2 and TRBJ1-2; D unresolved. Germline CDR1 reads SNHLY; CDR2 reads FYNNEI. The CDR3 extends over 14 amino acids. CDR3 sequence reads: CAAPPVPSDYGYTF. DNA for the CDR3: TGTGCGGCTCCTCCGGTCCCCAGCGACTATGGCTACACCTTC.

This clonotype was counted a few times. The chain carries TRBV12-3 or TRBV12-4 and TRBJ1-6; TRBD1 might be the D (6 bases). Between the trimmed V and J ends, which lost 6 bases and 9 bases, there was a span of 12 bases. This CDR3 has 13 residues. The CDR3 DNA sequence: TGTGCCAGCAGAACAGGACAGACTTCACCCCTCCACTTT. It encodes CASRTGQTSPLHF.

This clonotype was seen a handful of times. CDR3 in amino acids: CASSQDAEETQYF. The CDR3, as DNA: TGTGCCAGCAGCCAAGATGCGGAAGAGACCCAGTACTTC. V is TRBV4-2 and J is TRBJ2-5; D unresolved. V was trimmed by 0 bases and J by 3 bases, leaving 5 bases between them. Germline V CDR1 and CDR2: LGHNA, YNFKEQ. The CDR3 extends over 13 amino acids.

Worth noting for this clonotype: Just one base apart from a much larger clone, this may be a read error. This chain links TRBV7-2 with TRBJ1-5, with a tentative D call TRBD1 (6 bases). Germline lookup yields CDR1 SGHTA and CDR2 FQGNSA. Deletions cut 4 bases from V and 3 bases from J, with 16 bases between. The CDR3 runs 16 residues. CDR3 protein: CASSWDNQSFNQPQHF. CDR3 coding DNA: TGTGCCAGCAGCTGGGACAACCAATCCTTCAATCAGCCCCAGCATTTT.

The genes are TRBV7-6 and TRBJ1-1; 7 bases are a match to TRBD1. This CDR3 spans 16 amino acids. Germline assignment: CDR1 SGHVS and CDR2 FNYEAQ. The junction had 11 bases not matched to a gene; V was cut back by 4 bases and J by 3 bases. The CDR3 coding sequence is TGTGCCAGCAGCTCCACCGAGACAGGGCGCCACACTGAAGCTTTCTTT. It translates to CASSSTETGRHTEAFF.

The V gene is TRBV7-3, the J gene TRBJ2-2, with D possibly being TRBD2 (5 bases). This CDR3 comprises 16 residues. Per germline, CDR1 SGHTA and CDR2 FQGTGA. Trimming left V 2 bases short and J 10 bases short, with 20 bases between. CDR3 region: CASSLPVRGMAEELFF. For the CDR3, the DNA is TGTGCCAGCAGCTTACCCGTACGGGGAATGGCCGAGGAGCTGTTTTTT. Drawing the rest from reference TRBV7-3 and TRBJ2-2, the complete variable domain is GAGVSQTPSNKVTEKGKYVELRCDPISGHTALYWYRQSLGQGPEFLIYFQGTGAADDSGLPNDRFFAVRPEGSVSTLKIQRTERGDSAVYLCASSLPVRGMAEELFFGEGSRLTVL.

Notes on this clonotype: The conserved closing phenylalanine or tryptophan is absent in this CDR3, likely reflecting a read error. The DNA is omitted, as the CDR3 cannot be located on it reliably, and the CDR3 follows TCRdb's listing. The chain recombines TRBV24-1 with TRBJ1-1. The CDR3 is 13 amino acids long, termini counted. Per the germline V gene, CDR1 is KGHDR and CDR2 is SFDVKD. This CDR3 reads CATSDLGGSSELI.

This clonotype was picked up many times. This chain uses TRBV7-9 with TRBJ2-2; possibly TRBD1 for D (6 bases). Germline V gives CDR1 SEHNR, CDR2 FQNEAQ (reference sequence). This CDR3 is 19 amino acids long. V lost 5 bases, J lost 5 bases, and 27 bases lay in between. CDR3 sequence (DNA): TGTGCCAGCAGCATATCGGACGGAACAGGGCGGCTTAGGACCGGGGAGCTGTTTTTT. Protein sequence: CASSISDGTGRLRTGELFF.

The chain has TRBV6-5 and TRBJ2-1; D is perhaps TRBD2 (5 bases). The germline V and J ends were trimmed by 6 bases and 3 bases, with 12 bases remaining between them. CDR1 is MNHEY and CDR2 is SVGAGI in the germline V gene. The CDR3 length is 14 residues. The CDR3 region has the DNA TGTGCCAGCAGGGACGGGGTCGGCTACAATGAGCAGTTCTTC. Residues: CASRDGVGYNEQFF.

V gene TRBV19 combines with J gene TRBJ1-4; D is unclear. This CDR3 spans 13 amino acids. Looked up from germline, CDR1 is LNHDA and CDR2 is SQIVND (reference sequence). V was shortened by 6 bases and J by 5 bases, with 10 bases between the two germline ends. CDR3 nucleotide sequence: TGTGCCAGTAGATCCTCGGGGAATGAAAAACTGTTTTTT. This translates into CASRSSGNEKLFF.

The sample holds many counts of this clonotype. The chain is built from TRBV2 and TRBJ2-1; 8 bases map to TRBD1. The CDR3 contains 12 residues. CDR1 and CDR2 (germline): SNHLY, FYNNEI. V shed 10 bases and J 5 bases; nucleotides not matched to a gene: 4. CDR3 protein: CAIDRGNNEQFF. The CDR3 nucleotides read TGTGCCATCGACAGGGGCAACAATGAGCAGTTCTTC. Looking up the rest from reference TRBV2 and TRBJ2-1 gives the full variable domain: EPEVTQTPSHQVTQMGQEVILRCVPISNHLYFYWYRQILGQKVEFLVSFYNNEISEKSEIFDDQFSVERPDGSNFTLKIRSTKLEDSAMYFCAIDRGNNEQFFGPGTRLTVL.

The chain uses TRBV6-5 and TRBJ1-1; the D is unclear. The CDR3 length is 12 residues. The V and J ends lost 1 base and 8 bases respectively, with 8 bases between them. Germline V gene data show CDR1 as MNHEY and CDR2 as SVGAGI. CDR3 DNA: TGTGCCAGCAGTTACTTCTCCGGAGAAGCTTTCTTT. Translation gives CASSYFSGEAFF.

This clonotype has a single count. This rearrangement joins TRBV3-1 to TRBJ2-1; possible D gene TRBD2, 6 bases. V shed 6 bases and J shed 5 bases, with 14 bases lying between them. Germline CDR1 and CDR2: LGHDT and YNNKEL (reference sequence). CDR3 length equals 14 residues. The CDR3 reads CASRDVGGDNEQFF. In nucleotides, the CDR3 is TGTGCCAGCAGAGACGTCGGGGGAGACAATGAGCAGTTCTTC.

The CDR3 region is CASSEGIASSYEQYF. In DNA form, the CDR3 reads TGTGCCAGCAGTGAAGGGATCGCCTCCTCCTACGAGCAGTACTTC. This chain joins TRBV2 and TRBJ2-7; D uncertain. The CDR3 length is 15 residues. Per germline, CDR1 SNHLY and CDR2 FYNNEI. V gave up 1 base and J gave up 0 bases, with 10 bases separating them.

This clonotype was recorded only once. The chain has TRBV10-2 and TRBJ2-7; D is uncertain. This CDR3 has 14 amino acids. Germline CDR1 reads WSHSY; CDR2 reads SAAADI. Trimming took off 10 bases at V and 2 bases at J, with 18 bases between the two ends. This CDR3 is CATSAMNRAYEQYV. CDR3 sequence (DNA): TGCGCCACCTCTGCCATGAACAGAGCCTACGAGCAGTACGTC.

This clonotype was seen only a few times. The rearrangement uses TRBV5-5 and TRBJ1-5; 7 bases match TRBD1. Trimming took 2 bases from V and 4 from J; bases not matched to a gene: 3. Germline lookup yields CDR1 SGHKS and CDR2 YYEKEE (reference sequence). The CDR3 is 14 residues long. This CDR3 reads CASSFGTENQPQHF. The CDR3 region has the DNA TGTGCCAGCAGCTTCGGGACAGAAAATCAGCCCCAGCATTTT. Using reference TRBV5-5 and TRBJ1-5 for the parts outside the CDR3, the full variable domain is DAGVTQSPTHLIKTRGQQVTLRCSPISGHKSVSWYQQVLGQGPQFIFQYYEKEERGRGNFPDRFSARQFPNYSSELNVNALLLGDSALYLCASSFGTENQPQHFGDGTRLSIL.

The rearrangement uses TRBV19 and TRBJ1-2; the match to TRBD1 covers 9 bases. The germline gives CDR1 LNHDA, CDR2 SQIVND (reference sequence). This CDR3 comprises 13 residues. Trimming at V came to 3 bases and at J to 5 bases, leaving 1 base not matched to a gene. Here the CDR3 DNA reads TGTGCCAGTAGTATCGGACAGGGGTATGGCTACACCTTC. Translation: CASSIGQGYGYTF.

The table lists this clonotype with a few counts. This chain links TRBV19 with TRBJ1-5, with 8 bases fitting TRBD1. The V gene end was trimmed by 3 bases and the J gene end by 6 bases; junction bases not matched to a gene: 4. This CDR3 contains 14 residues. CDR1 LNHDA and CDR2 SQIVND come from the germline V gene (reference sequence). The CDR3 protein is CASSIAQGGQPQHF. The DNA for the CDR3 is TGTGCCAGTAGTATTGCACAGGGGGGTCAGCCCCAGCATTTT.

This clonotype was observed a few times. The gene calls are TRBV12-3 or TRBV12-4 and TRBJ1-4; a possible D gene is TRBD1 (5 bases). V dropped 1 base and J dropped 3 bases, with 6 bases sitting between them. The CDR3 sequence is 14 residues long. The CDR3 sequence: CASSLGQPNEKLFF. The CDR3 bases are TGTGCCAGCAGTTTAGGACAGCCTAATGAAAAACTGTTTTTT.